This entry lists 2 T cell receptor beta chains sequenced from one sample in a study of blood T cell repertoires in COVID-19. Profiling relied on immunoSEQ multiplex PCR, and the TCRdb table lists in-frame clones only, not all of them. Of some 180,000 clones detected, around 87% appear once; the ten largest clones hold 2.5% to 3%. Sequenced input: peripheral blood. These receptors were obtained from a woman aged 80 or over with COVID-19, enrolled during active disease.

The chain has TRBV29-1 and TRBJ1-5; possibly TRBD1 for D (5 bases). Germline V CDR1 and CDR2: SQVTM, ANQGSEA. The CDR3 totals 14 residues. V shed 4 bases and J shed 0 bases, with 10 bases lying between them. The CDR3 DNA follows: TGCAGCGTTGCCCAGGGCTATAGCAATCAGCCCCAGCATTTT. Protein product: CSVAQGYSNQPQHF. The whole variable domain, remainder taken from reference TRBV29-1 and TRBJ1-5, is SAVISQKPSRDICQRGTSLTIQCQVDSQVTMMFWYRQQPGQSLTLIATANQGSEATYESGFVIDKFPISRPNLTFSTLTVSNMSPEDSSIYLCSVAQGYSNQPQHFGDGTRLSIL.

This chain links TRBV19 with TRBJ2-2; D perhaps matches TRBD1 (6 bases). V lost 3 bases and J 8 bases, leaving 19 bases between the germline ends. The CDR3 covers 16 residues. CDR1 LNHDA and CDR2 SQIVND come from the germline V gene (reference sequence). The CDR3 here is CASSISATGPGGELFF. The DNA of the CDR3 is TGTGCCAGTAGTATTTCGGCGACAGGTCCAGGAGGGGAGCTGTTTTTT.